This T cell receptor (beta chain) was recovered during a study of CD8+CD57+ T cells in acquired aplastic anemia. General observations from the study: For CD8+ Simpson's diversity, patients and controls showed no significant difference.

CDR1 is MNHEY and CDR2 is SVGEGT in the germline V gene. This CDR3 is built from 16 residues. The TCR beta profiling, which covered VDJ combination and CDR3 sequence, was carried out using genomic DNA as the template. MiXCR, applied by TCRdb to the reads, yields one record per CDR3 protein. Counted here are a few hundred thousand distinct CDR3 sequences, 61% occurring once; the ten biggest clones make up 25% to 30%. In the case of this clonotype: Its antigen remains unidentified. The junction does not match germline at one end; this may be a read error.

This chain links TRBV6-2 or TRBV6-3 with TRBJ2-7; D may be TRBD1 (6 bases). The clonotype comes from a human donor in good health. Sequencing was done on a sample of sorted CD4+, CD8+, or CD8+CD57+ T cells (not recorded which) from PBMCs. Written as DNA, the CDR3 is TGCGCCAGCAGCCGGGCTGCGACAGGCCTTCCCTACGAGCAGTACTTC. Its translation is CASSRAATGLPYEQYF.